These 19 T cell receptor beta chains were all obtained from the same sample, sequenced in a study of cytomegalovirus exposure and HLA in healthy donors. The PCR employed 60 Vbeta primers together with 13 Jbeta primers. Here immunoSEQ multiplex PCR was the method, and the copy in TCRdb shows in-frame clones only, minus some. The data show 75,000 to 95,000 clones, about 80% seen once. The sequenced sample consisted of PBMCs. The receptors derive from a man over 45 in good health and CMV-seronegative.

The chain carries TRBV9 and TRBJ2-7, with D possibly matching TRBD2 (6 bases). From germline, CDR1 is SGDLS and CDR2 YYNGEE. CDR3 length equals 17 residues. Trimming cost V 3 bases and J 0 bases, with 19 bases left between them. The CDR3 protein is CASSEGSGRTSSYEQYF. The CDR3, as DNA: TGTGCCAGCAGCGAGGGGAGCGGGCGGACCAGCTCCTACGAGCAGTACTTC.

The chain links TRBV6-5 to TRBJ1-2; perhaps TRBD1 as D (6 bases). The CDR3 length is 15 residues. From germline, CDR1 is MNHEY and CDR2 SVGAGI. Trimming cost V 6 bases and J 2 bases, with 16 bases left between them. This CDR3 is CASSPQNRANYGYTF. The CDR3 coding sequence is TGTGCCAGCAGCCCCCAAAACAGGGCCAACTATGGCTACACCTTC.

J is TRBJ1-5 and V is TRBV6-1; D uncertain. Trimming removed 5 bases from V and 7 bases from J, with 9 bases in between. Germline loops: CDR1 MNHNS, CDR2 SASEGT. The CDR3 runs to 12 residues. DNA of the CDR3: TGTGCCAGCAGTACCGGGAGGCAGCCCCAGCATTTT. Amino acid sequence: CASSTGRQPQHF.

V usage is TRBV6-5 and J usage is TRBJ1-2; the D is unclear. V shed 10 bases and J shed 7 bases, with 16 bases lying between them. Per germline, CDR1 MNHEY and CDR2 SVGAGI. This CDR3 spans 12 amino acids. The CDR3 loop is CATTRGLGGYTF. For the CDR3, the DNA is TGTGCCACCACCCGCGGGTTGGGTGGCTACACCTTC.

The J gene is TRBJ1-5, the V gene TRBV28; TRBD1 aligns across 7 bases. The V gene's germline CDR1 is MDHEN and CDR2 SYDVKM. The V and J ends lost 1 base and 2 bases, in that order; junction bases with no gene match: 5. This CDR3 comprises 16 residues. This chain's CDR3 is CASSLFRGNGNQPQHF. The CDR3 DNA is TGTGCCAGCAGTTTATTCAGGGGGAACGGCAATCAGCCCCAGCATTTT.

The chain employs TRBV2 and TRBJ2-1; D unresolved. The CDR3 spans 14 residues. Per germline, CDR1 SNHLY and CDR2 FYNNEI. Between the trimmed V and J ends, which lost 8 bases and 0 bases, there was a span of 11 bases. The CDR3: CASVHRNSYNEQFF. The DNA of the CDR3 is TGTGCCAGCGTACATCGCAACTCCTACAATGAGCAGTTCTTC.

This sequence joins TRBV2 and TRBJ2-3, with TRBD2 identical over 13 bases. Germline V lookup: CDR1 SNHLY, CDR2 FYNNEI. The CDR3 has 14 amino acids. V lost 9 bases and J lost 6; bases outside the gene matches: 6. CDR3 residues: CARGLAGAPDTQYF. DNA for the CDR3: TGTGCCAGAGGACTAGCGGGGGCCCCTGATACGCAGTATTTT.

The chain carries TRBV27 and TRBJ2-5; 13 bases match TRBD2. This CDR3 comprises 16 residues. Germline V gives CDR1 MNHEY, CDR2 SMNVEV (reference sequence). The V segment lost 6 bases and the J segment 2 bases; nucleotides outside the gene matches: 6. Written as DNA, the CDR3 is TGTGCCAGCAGGGATAGACTAGCGGGGGGACAAGAGACCCAGTACTTC. This translates into CASRDRLAGGQETQYF.

The chain has TRBV20-1 and TRBJ2-1; a possible D gene is TRBD2 (5 bases). V gave up 1 base and J gave up 12 bases, with 10 bases separating them. From germline, CDR1 is DFQATT and CDR2 SNEGSKA (reference sequence). This CDR3 has 11 amino acids. The CDR3 DNA reads TGCAGTGCTAGAGGGACTGAGTGGCAGTTCTTC. It is translated as CSARGTEWQFF.

V usage is TRBV10-3 and J usage is TRBJ2-2, with D tentatively TRBD1 (6 bases). Trimming pared 5 bases from V and 1 base from J, leaving 17 bases between. The CDR3 has 17 amino acids. Germline V gives CDR1 ENHRY, CDR2 SYGVKD. The CDR3 nucleotides read TGTGCCATCAGTAGGACAGCGGAGACAATGAACACCGGGGAGCTGTTTTTT. It translates to CAISRTAETMNTGELFF.

The V and J genes are TRBV6-6 and TRBJ1-1; D unclear. The germline CDR1 and CDR2 sequences are MNHNY and SVGAGI (reference sequence). Trimming cost V 6 bases and J 0 bases, with 5 bases left between them. This CDR3 has 12 residues. CDR3 nucleotides: TGTGCCAGCAGGGGCCTGAACACTGAAGCTTTCTTT. The encoded protein is CASRGLNTEAFF.

The gene calls are TRBV18 and TRBJ1-2, with 8 nucleotides matching TRBD1. Germline loops: CDR1 KGHSH, CDR2 LQKENI. The CDR3 is 14 amino acids. V gave up 6 bases and J gave up 6 bases; unmatched junction bases: 9. The CDR3 DNA reads TGTGCCAGCTCCTCCCATCAGGGGGCTGATGGCTACACCTTC. This encodes CASSSHQGADGYTF.

This clone was counted only a few times. The chain joins TRBV19 to TRBJ1-5; D perhaps matches TRBD1 (6 bases). The CDR3 is 17 amino acids. Per the germline V gene, CDR1 is LNHDA and CDR2 is SQIVND (reference sequence). V dropped 5 bases and J dropped 0 bases, with 17 bases sitting between them. CDR3: CASSPPRDTSSNQPQHF. CDR3 coding DNA: TGTGCCAGTAGTCCCCCTCGGGACACCAGTAGCAATCAGCCCCAGCATTTT.

This CDR3 reads CSVRKQGEATGELFF. The CDR3 region has the DNA TGCAGCGTCCGAAAACAGGGGGAAGCCACCGGGGAGCTGTTTTTT. J is TRBJ2-2 and V is TRBV29-1; 8 bases agree with TRBD1. The CDR3 loop spans 15 amino acids. Germline CDR1 and CDR2: SQVTM and ANQGSEA. V was clipped by 6 bases and J by 4 bases; unmatched bases: 10.

The chain is built from TRBV6-1 and TRBJ2-7, with D possibly being TRBD1 (6 bases). Trimming left V 2 bases short and J 5 bases short, with 16 bases between. The CDR3 length is 15 residues. Germline assignment: CDR1 MNHNS and CDR2 SASEGT. CDR3 DNA: TGTGCCAGCAGTGAAACAGGGAATCCGTTCCACGAGCAGTACTTC. Its translation: CASSETGNPFHEQYF.

The rearrangement uses TRBV6-1 and TRBJ2-7; unclear D gene. CDR3 length equals 15 residues. Looked up from germline, CDR1 is MNHNS and CDR2 is SASEGT. V lost 6 bases and J 5 bases, leaving 20 bases between the germline ends. The CDR3 reads CASSLMQVGSDEQYF. The CDR3 coding sequence is TGTGCCAGCAGCCTGATGCAGGTGGGTTCTGACGAGCAGTACTTC.

The chain's CDR3 is CASSFNIAGNEQFF. The CDR3 DNA is TGCGCCAGCAGCTTCAACATAGCTGGCAATGAGCAGTTCTTC. The V gene is TRBV5-1, the J gene TRBJ2-1, with D hard to call. Trimming took off 2 bases at V and 6 bases at J, with 12 bases between the two ends. The germline V gene has CDR1 SGHRS and CDR2 YFSETQ. This CDR3 contains 14 residues.

The V gene is TRBV6-5, the J gene TRBJ2-7; D may be TRBD1 (5 bases). Trimming stripped 5 bases from V and 3 bases from J, with 8 bases between. The germline V gene encodes CDR1 MNHEY and CDR2 SVGAGI. The CDR3 is 12 residues long. The CDR3 loop reads CASSPGIYEQYF. CDR3 nucleotides: TGTGCCAGCAGTCCAGGGATCTACGAGCAGTACTTC.

The chain is built from TRBV5-4 and TRBJ2-7; D might be TRBD1 (5 bases). Between the trimmed V and J ends, which lost 2 bases and 2 bases, there was a span of 14 bases. Germline CDR1 and CDR2: SGHNT and YYREEE (reference sequence). The CDR3 is 15 residues long. The CDR3 is CASSFFDRSTYEQYF. The CDR3 region has the DNA TGTGCCAGCAGCTTTTTCGACAGAAGTACCTACGAGCAGTACTTC.